This TCR beta chain was found in a study of shared clonotypes between healthy human individuals. General study results and limits: A limitation of the genetic and exposure-history diversity represented arose from few donors.

Remarks on this clone: Its antigen is undetermined.

Genomic DNA per cell subset filled all wells of several immunoSEQ plates. Clones were sequenced by immunoSEQ multiplex PCR, and TCRdb holds only the in-frame ones, with some missing. The sample has some 2,400,000 clones, more than 90% seen once; the top ten hold roughly 0.13%. The study drew its donors from healthy HIV-negative adults without recent acute infections or vaccinations. The CDR3 has 17 residues. The V and J ends lost 10 bases and 3 bases respectively, with 26 bases between them. Germline CDR1 ENHRY, CDR2 SYGVKD. This sequence joins TRBV10-3 and TRBJ2-3; possibly TRBD1 or TRBD2 for D (6 bases each). The clonotype comes from a man younger than 35 in good health. Sample: naive CD4+ T cells sorted from blood. The subset denotes: CD45RA+ positively selected. This CDR3 is CATTALGGQVRTDTQYF. CDR3 in DNA: TGTGCCACCACGGCCTTGGGGGGCCAAGTCCGGACAGATACGCAGTATTTT.